The 16 T cell receptor beta chains listed next were all sequenced from one sample in a study of OX40 agonist ivuxolimab in advanced cancers. Method: immunoSEQ multiplex PCR; TCRdb's copy keeps in-frame clones and lacks some. The table records over 65,000 clones, approximately 89% of them present only once. The sample consisted of CD4+ or CD8+ T cells sorted from blood, taken in a trial of the OX40 agonist ivuxolimab. All receptors derive from an adult with an advanced solid tumor such as melanoma, head and neck, liver or kidney cancer.

This chain uses TRBV5-4 with TRBJ1-2, with D possibly being TRBD1 (5 bases). The germline gives CDR1 SGHNT, CDR2 YYREEE (reference sequence). The CDR3 is made up of 14 amino acids. With 4 bases removed from V and 6 bases from J, the gap between germline ends came to 16 bases. The CDR3 spells CASSLVGAKDGYTF. CDR3 coding DNA: TGTGCCAGCAGCCTCGTCGGGGCAAAGGATGGCTACACCTTC.

V usage is TRBV5-4 and J usage is TRBJ2-2; 7 bases match TRBD1. Trimming at V came to 0 bases and at J to 4 bases, leaving 3 bases not matched to a gene. The CDR3 totals 15 residues. Germline CDR1 SGHNT, CDR2 YYREEE (reference sequence). The CDR3 spells CASSLGGQSTGELFF. In DNA form, the CDR3 reads TGTGCCAGCAGCTTGGGGGGACAGAGCACCGGGGAGCTGTTTTTT.

V usage is TRBV7-6 and J usage is TRBJ2-2; unclear D gene. CDR3 length: 14 residues. The germline gives CDR1 SGHVS, CDR2 FNYEAQ. The V end lost 2 bases, the J end lost 3 bases, and 7 bases lay between the germline ends. Here the CDR3 reads CASSLRLDTGELFF. In nucleotides, the CDR3 is TGTGCCAGCAGCTTACGTCTGGACACCGGGGAGCTGTTTTTT.

The chain has TRBV30 and TRBJ1-5, with D possibly TRBD1 on 6 matching bases. V lost 3 bases and J lost 8, with 17 bases in between. CDR3 size: 14 residues. Germline assignment: CDR1 GTSNPN and CDR2 SVGIG (reference sequence). Here the CDR3 reads CAWSLGRGREPQHF. CDR3 sequence (DNA): TGTGCCTGGAGCCTAGGCAGGGGAAGGGAGCCCCAGCATTTT.

V and J are TRBV9 and TRBJ2-5, with D perhaps matching TRBD2 (5 bases). The ends were cut back, 5 bases at V and 0 bases at J, with 26 bases in the middle. Germline CDR1 SGDLS, CDR2 YYNGEE. CDR3 length equals 19 residues. CDR3 bases: TGTGCCAGCAGGACGAAAGGACTGAAGGTATGTCCAGACCAAGAGACCCAGTACTTC. Its translation: CASRTKGLKVCPDQETQYF.

This clone was observed a single time. The rearrangement uses TRBV5-1 and TRBJ2-7; D gene uncertain. The CDR3 contains 15 residues. In germline, CDR1 is SGHRS, CDR2 YFSETQ. V gave up 0 bases and J gave up 3 bases, with 13 bases separating them. This chain's CDR3 is CASSLDGAVNYEQYF. Written as DNA, the CDR3 is TGCGCCAGCAGCTTGGATGGTGCGGTAAACTACGAGCAGTACTTC.

This sequence joins TRBV18 and TRBJ1-4; D is undetermined. Deletions cut 2 bases from V and 7 bases from J, with 17 bases between. The CDR3 totals 16 residues. Germline CDR1 reads KGHSH; CDR2 reads LQKENI. CDR3 sequence: CASSPSLGEVIEKLFF. Written as DNA, the CDR3 is TGTGCCAGCTCACCAAGCCTCGGGGAGGTAATTGAAAAACTGTTTTTT.

The sample holds one count of this clone. The chain employs TRBV2 and TRBJ2-1; the match to TRBD1 covers 12 bases. The CDR3 totals 14 residues. With V trimmed by 5 bases and J by 12 bases, 8 bases remained unmatched. Germline loops: CDR1 SNHLY, CDR2 FYNNEI. The CDR3: CASSPGTGGLRQFF. The CDR3 DNA sequence: TGTGCCAGCAGTCCCGGGACAGGGGGCCTAAGGCAGTTCTTC.

The table lists this clone with a count of one. The rearrangement uses TRBV5-1 and TRBJ2-1; 9 bases agree with TRBD2. V lost 8 bases to trimming and J lost 6 bases; unmatched junction nucleotides: 15. Per the germline V gene, CDR1 is SGHRS and CDR2 is YFSETQ. This CDR3 region has 16 residues. CDR3 amino acids: CASFPDRHSGSNEQFF. In DNA, the CDR3 is TGCGCCAGTTTCCCGGACAGGCATAGCGGGAGCAATGAGCAGTTCTTC.

The chain employs TRBV19 and TRBJ2-2, with 8 bases identical to TRBD1. The germline V gene has CDR1 LNHDA and CDR2 SQIVND (reference sequence). Trimming took 5 bases from V and 7 from J; bases not matched to a gene: 9. This CDR3 is built from 15 residues. CDR3 DNA sequence: TGTGCCAGTAGTCTCCAGGGGGCTCGGGTCGGGGAGCTGTTTTTT. Translating gives CASSLQGARVGELFF.

The rearrangement uses TRBV19 and TRBJ1-4; the D is unclear. Germline values: CDR1 LNHDA, CDR2 SQIVND (reference sequence). The CDR3 is 13 residues long. Between the trimmed V and J ends, which lost 1 base and 7 bases, there was a span of 7 bases. Here the CDR3 reads CASSIAGGEKLFF. The CDR3 coding sequence is TGTGCCAGTAGTATAGCTGGCGGTGAAAAACTGTTTTTT.

V is TRBV5-4 and J is TRBJ2-4, with 8 bases lining up with TRBD2. Trimming removed 6 bases from V and 5 bases from J; junction bases left unmatched: 7. The CDR3 is 14 amino acids. Germline CDR1 reads SGHNT; CDR2 reads YYREEE (reference sequence). This CDR3 reads CASTGGGHENIQYF. CDR3 DNA: TGTGCCAGCACCGGGGGGGGACACGAAAACATTCAGTACTTC.

V is TRBV5-1 and J is TRBJ1-5; D remains ambiguous. The CDR3 contains 13 residues. V was shortened by 4 bases and J by 0 bases, with 5 bases between the two germline ends. The V gene's germline CDR1 is SGHRS and CDR2 YFSETQ. The CDR3 here is CASSANSNQPQHF. Written as DNA, the CDR3 is TGCGCCAGCAGCGCGAATAGCAATCAGCCCCAGCATTTT.

The chain employs TRBV5-4 and TRBJ2-2; 12 nucleotides match TRBD1. The J segment lost 7 bases and the V segment lost 4 bases, leaving 8 bases of the junction unmatched. The germline gives CDR1 SGHNT, CDR2 YYREEE (reference sequence). The CDR3 covers 16 residues. In nucleotides, the CDR3 is TGTGCCAGCAGCCAAGGGACAGGGGGCATGGACGGGGAGCTGTTTTTT. Translation: CASSQGTGGMDGELFF.

This chain connects TRBV7-3 to TRBJ1-6; no firm D call. This CDR3 has 18 amino acids. Trimming left V 7 bases short and J 7 bases short, with 26 bases between. The germline CDR1 and CDR2 sequences are SGHTA and FQGTGA. The CDR3 bases are TGTGCCAGCAACGGAAAAGTAGACTGGGTATACTTGAATTCACCCCTCCACTTT. It codes for CASNGKVDWVYLNSPLHF.

The rearrangement links TRBV10-3 to TRBJ1-5; 7 positions agree with TRBD1. The CDR3 runs to 15 residues. The germline V gene has CDR1 ENHRY and CDR2 SYGVKD. The V segment lost 0 bases and the J segment 2 bases; nucleotides outside the gene matches: 1. The CDR3 DNA is TGTGCCATCAGTGAGTCTGGACAGGGCAATCAGCCCCAGCATTTT. This encodes CAISESGQGNQPQHF.